These T cell receptor beta chains were read from a single sample in a study of blood T cell repertoires in COVID-19. Using immunoSEQ multiplex PCR, the repertoire was profiled, and TCRdb retains in-frame clones only, with some absent. The table includes over 300,000 clones, 70% to 90% detected once. Sequenced input: PBMCs or T cells enriched from blood (not recorded which). Receptor source: a woman under 40 who had recovered from COVID-19. The CDR3 runs from the conserved cysteine through the conserved F or W.

V	J	CDR3
TRBV3-1/TRBV3-2	TRBJ1-2	CASRPGQGAHGYTF
TRBV9	TRBJ1-2	CASSVDGSGPNYGYTF
TRBV6-5	TRBJ1-3	CASSYLTGLSGNTIYF
TRBV5-1	TRBJ1-1	CATTRGGGNTEAFF
TRBV6-5	TRBJ1-1	CAGTGDGSRAFF
TRBV10-3	TRBJ2-2	CAISFGLAGAGELFF
TRBV2	TRBJ1-2	CASRAGGGSYGYTF
TRBV5-1	TRBJ1-2	CASSPRANYGYTF
TRBV30	TRBJ1-5	CAWSLEGEPQHF
TRBV27	TRBJ1-2	CASSLSGGLGYGYTF
TRBV5-1	TRBJ1-1	CASSLEQGWTEAFF
TRBV10-2	TRBJ2-3	CASRGTSGSTDTQYF
TRBV6-5	TRBJ1-5	CASREGATGNQPQHF
TRBV19	TRBJ1-2	CASSPRQVIGYGYTF
TRBV5-6	TRBJ2-5	CASSDRLQETQYF
TRBV16	TRBJ2-1	CASSQSVRGEWFF
TRBV20-1	TRBJ2-3	CSASGTSGDTDTQYF
TRBV6-5	TRBJ2-7	CASSKPGQNYEQYF
TRBV7-3	TRBJ2-1	CASSLGAYNEQFF
TRBV7-3	TRBJ2-6	CASSPSPREGGANVLTF
TRBV12-3/TRBV12-4	TRBJ2-5	CASSLPLLETQYF
TRBV7-9	TRBJ1-2	CASSLMGQGRDTF
TRBV19	TRBJ1-5	CASSQSGVPNQPQHF
TRBV7-2	TRBJ1-1	CASSLVGQGAGNTEAFF
TRBV5-5	TRBJ1-5	CASSSTGAGNQPQHF
TRBV4-1	TRBJ1-5	CASSNPGTGVPSNQPQHF
TRBV24-1	TRBJ2-1	CATSDNILGGKQFF
TRBV6-5	TRBJ2-5	CASSGVLGETQYF
TRBV4-3	TRBJ1-3	CASSQDTAGNTIYF
TRBV7-3	TRBJ2-6	CASSLAVASGANVLTF
TRBV7-9	TRBJ1-2	CASSLDIRDYGYTF
TRBV6-5	TRBJ1-3	CASTLDRVLRTIYF
TRBV4-2	TRBJ2-1	CASSQGAGDNEQFF
TRBV5-1	TRBJ1-2	CASSPKQLYGYTF
TRBV9	TRBJ2-3	CASSPTANHSWDTQYF
TRBV19	TRBJ1-3	CASSLTPDRDYHF
TRBV4-2	TRBJ1-1	CASRGANTEAFF
TRBV5-6	TRBJ1-2	CASSLDSVRGFYGYTF
TRBV5-1	TRBJ1-2	CASSLVQDYGYTF
TRBV6-5	TRBJ1-2	CASTQRGQGASGYTF
TRBV6-1	TRBJ1-4	CASSEAGLLGKLFF
TRBV10-2	TRBJ2-2	CASSEALAGGPNTGELFF
TRBV2	TRBJ1-5	CASSGPSGGGWGNQPQHF
TRBV29-1	TRBJ1-1	CSVEGHRNTEAFF